This TCR beta chain was found in a study of T cell responses to AZD1222 COVID-19 vaccine. Broader study findings: Donors in the cohort were predominantly white British and more often female, and clonal diversity was possibly underestimated. Sampled repertoires all dated from after the peak T cell response.

Assay used: immunoSEQ multiplex PCR; TCRdb lists only in-frame clones, some missing. The repertoire shows more than 110,000 clones; the top ten hold about 2%. As for this clone: As yet, its antigen is unknown.

Trimming pared 0 bases from V and 1 base from J, leaving 13 bases between. The CDR3 runs 16 residues. Germline assignment: CDR1 SGDLS and CDR2 YYNGEE. The V call is TRBV9, the J call TRBJ1-1; no clear D. Sequencing used peripheral blood. The sequence derives from an adult in good health. The CDR3 loop is CASSVGVVASNTEAFF. For the CDR3, the DNA is TGTGCCAGCAGCGTAGGAGTTGTGGCCTCGAACACTGAAGCTTTCTTT.